This TCR beta chain was recorded in a study of blood T cell repertoires in COVID-19. Study in general: The United States, Italy and Spain were the sources of the acute and convalescent COVID-19 samples. T cells, B-cell-depleted T cells, or PBMCs provided the cDNA or gDNA that served as material.

Under the authors' procedure: Estimation of nucleated cell counts was performed using reference gene primer amplification. Clones were read by immunoSEQ multiplex PCR, and TCRdb kept only the in-frame ones, dropping some. That table is the source of V, J and clone size, and D and trimming were worked out from the DNA. This sample has about 84,000 clones, with roughly 80% found just once. The sample was peripheral blood. This clonotype was sampled from an elderly woman with acute or convalescent COVID-19.

The CDR3 loop is CASETLVANEQFF. The CDR3 bases are TGTGCCAGCGAGACGCTAGTAGCGAATGAGCAGTTCTTC. The rearrangement joins TRBV2 to TRBJ2-1, with D possibly being TRBD2 (5 bases). CDR1 SNHLY and CDR2 FYNNEI come from the germline V gene. The V and J ends lost 8 bases and 7 bases respectively, with 15 bases between them. This CDR3 is 13 amino acids long.